What follows is one T cell receptor (beta chain) and its context. Its antigen is unknown. Relative to the germline gene, one junction end is altered; a read error may explain this. In total, roughly 670 healthy bone marrow donors made up the cohort. At the time of sampling, every cohort member was nominally healthy, though immune exposures that went unrecorded were likely present. The donor tested CMV seronegative and was one of the 352 seronegative cohort members. A peripheral blood sample was collected from each donor, and TCR beta sequencing was performed on peripheral blood mononuclear cells. Genomic DNA was extracted from the blood cell samples with the Qiagen DNeasy Blood Extraction Kit. Library preparation used the immunoSEQ multiplex PCR assay. A mixture of 60 forward primers for TCR Vbeta segments and 13 reverse primers for TCR Jbeta segments was used in the multiplex PCR. The CDR3 region of rearranged TCR beta genes was amplified from genomic DNA with a multiplex PCR assay. The Illumina HiSeq System was used to sequence the amplified TCR beta libraries as 87-base-pair reads. As for the original processing: A later analysis tallied roughly 80 million unique TCR beta chains across the 666 repertoires, and approximately 12 million of those chains were shared by two or more donors. To remove PCR and sequencing errors, raw reads were error-corrected and collapsed into unique sequences using a nearest-neighbor algorithm that merged closely related sequences. To assign V, D and J gene segments, CDR3 sequences were aligned to IMGT reference sequences. Each retained sequence needed at least a six-nucleotide match to both a V gene segment and a J gene segment. A rearrangement counted as productive if the CDR3 had no stop codons and remained in frame with V and J, and every other rearrangement counted as non-productive. CDR3 was defined according to IMGT convention as the region running from the second conserved V-encoded cysteine to the conserved J-encoded phenylalanine. The earlier analysis of about 570 of the donors excluded any sequence lacking an unambiguous match to a single V gene segment. In an earlier analysis of approximately 500 of the donors, a V segment was called functional when productive rearrangements were above 56.7%, and segregating when the standard deviation between donors exceeded 5%. A statistical classification framework was developed to diagnose cytomegalovirus status using the catalog of TCR beta chain sequences. In a later analysis, TCR nucleotide sequences were compared against IMGT/GENE-DB human TR gene sequences so that V and J genes could be assigned. A later analysis assigned CDR3 sequences and most-parsimonious VDJ recombination scenarios with the TCRdist pipeline. In a later analysis, each TCR beta chain was defined by its CDR3 amino acid sequence together with its V-gene family, and reads without a unique V-gene family were excluded. A later analysis removed 550 to 650 highly shared, low-generation-probability nucleotide sequences to deal with suspected cross-contamination and a sequencing artifact. A later analysis calculated a clonal expansion index for each public chain from normalized within-repertoire ranks of inferred template counts. In a later analysis, generation probabilities were computed with a VDJ recombination model fitted to out-of-frame rearrangements, and the resulting probabilities were checked against IGoR. In a later analysis, hypergeometric tests were used to score TCR-TCR, TCR-HLA and TCR-CMV co-occurrence, with a repertoire-size bias correction applied to TCR pairs. A later analysis estimated false discovery rates by permuting HLA or CMV assignments 20 times. In a later analysis, co-occurring TCRs were grouped using DBSCAN, with TCRdist sequence similarity added in when clustering inside HLA-allele-positive subsets. Co-occurrence clustering excluded repertoires with fewer than 30,000 or more than 120,000 public chains, plus five with anomalous nucleotide sharing. TCRdb provides this immuneACCESS table in a form limited to in-frame rearrangements. Some clones are lacking; in checked studies, under half of them reflect an unresolved V gene, and why the rest are absent is not known. D and trimming were read from the DNA, whereas the V and J calls and clone size are those reported in that table. This sample is represented by a few hundred thousand clones; 80% to 90% of them were singletons. About 3.1% of the sample goes to the ten largest clones.

The record originates from a study of cytomegalovirus exposure and HLA in healthy donors (TCRdb year 2017). In the study overall: In an earlier analysis of roughly 500 of the donors, roughly 300 Gb of sequence data and some 100 million unique TCR beta sequences from 150 million to 200 million T cells were reported. The study was designed to test whether signatures of past pathogen exposure could be identified by cataloging public T cell receptors. All discovery cohort repertoires had been generated using a single sequencing platform. The later analysis used no new phenotypic data to find candidate immune exposures, relying instead on TCR beta sequences and their occurrence across donors. Several DR-DQ haplotypes were handled as single units for association and clustering because linkage in the cohort was strong. The T cell repertoires of roughly 660 subjects were profiled by immunosequencing and related to cytomegalovirus serostatus. An earlier analysis of 587 of the donors used high-throughput TCR beta sequencing to judge whether each TCR beta V gene segment behaved as functional or pseudogenic. Donor age, sex, ethnicity and CMV serostatus were collected together with the repertoire data. A later genetic analysis took genome-wide SNP genotypes for about three fifths of the 666 donors and used that subset as a discovery cohort. To study patterns of TCR occurrence, a later analysis re-analyzed previously published TCR beta repertoires from more than 550 donors and added high-resolution HLA genotyping. To predict cytomegalovirus infection status, the study combined high-throughput TCR immunosequencing, statistical association of individual TCRs with disease status, and machine learning. Of the roughly 400 genotyped donors, approximately 83% fell in the genetic ancestry cluster associated with self-reported Caucasian donors. HLA typing covered class I and class II loci at four-digit resolution. The number of donors typed differed by locus, with 629-630 for A, B, C, DRB1 and DQB1, about 500 for DQA1, 600 to 610 for DPA1, and around 450 for DPB1. Across 300 to 400 genotyped donors of the cohort, an average of about 200,000 unique TCR beta nucleotide sequences per donor were sequenced, and roughly 20% of those sequences were non-productive. An early release that covered more than 550 HLA-typed donors contained approximately 300 gigabases of sequencing data and approximately 85 million unique TCR sequences. A separate validation cohort of some 130 different subjects was used in addition to the approximately 610-subject first cohort.

What the authors observed across the whole study: CMV serostatus was the only immune exposure information available for the cohort. Because some donors lacked HLA typing at each locus, the association tests relied only on the typed subset. A later analysis associated about 17,000 TCR beta sequences with specific HLA alleles at a false discovery rate of 0.05. In a later analysis, HLA-associated TCR beta chains showed more clonal expansion and lower generation probabilities than non-associated chains that were equally common. In a later analysis, most CMV-associated TCR beta chains were found to appear HLA-restricted, with HLA associations seemingly driven largely by CMV exposure. In vitro tests confirmed that three of the cytomegalovirus-associated TCR beta chains recognize cytomegalovirus antigens. Across donors, most TCR sequences were observed very rarely, whereas some public TCRs were present in many individuals. The earlier analysis of 587 of the donors excluded approximately 17 rarely observed V segments, including chromosome 9 orphons, because counts were too low. Linkage disequilibrium might explain the correlated functional status among segregating V segments, but an unknown experimental factor could not be ruled out. According to a later analysis, TCR association rates differed among HLA loci, with DRB1 alleles showing the most associated TCRs and HLA-C alleles showing the fewest. A cluster of highly shared sequence variants was judged likely to represent a technical artifact of the sequencing pipeline. Presence/absence analyses assumed roughly uniform sequencing depth across donors, an assumption that may not hold. In this cohort, only TCR beta chains were sequenced, and detectable features were limited by the absence of alpha or paired-chain data. A later analysis reported that several top co-occurrence clusters appeared linked to parvovirus B19, influenza, CMV and Epstein-Barr virus. In a later genetic analysis, fewer N-insertions in productive TCRs were reported among donors in an Asian-associated ancestry cluster than the approximately 670-donor mean. The authors suggested that the approach could potentially be generalized to other disease states and immunological phenotypes. In a later genetic analysis, a missense DCLRE1C variant was associated with V-gene and J-gene trimming of TCR beta chains, and the association was replicated in an independent cohort. The study gave a list of roughly 150 TCR beta chains associated with cytomegalovirus. When HLA alleles, especially DR and DQ, strongly co-occurred, TCR associations were difficult to assign to individual alleles. The classifier was reported to diagnose cytomegalovirus status with high specificity and sensitivity in both the original and validation cohorts. A further reported finding was that TCR beta sequences accurately predicted the HLA-A and HLA-B alleles for most subjects in the first cohort. Some IMGT-functional V segments, including TRBV6-2 and TRBV6-3, could not be distinguished by the 87-base-pair reads and were therefore excluded. An earlier analysis of around 540 of the donors showed that most TCR beta V segments appeared in productive rearrangements either about 87% or about 30% of the time, which broadly matched IMGT annotations.

As encoded in the germline V gene (reference sequence), CDR1 is LNHDA while CDR2 is SQIVND. From the cysteine up to the phenylalanine, the CDR3 has a length of 16 residues. Only the CDR3 portion is preserved as DNA: 48 bases, with reading frame beginning at the first base. Sequenced material: PBMCs. The TCR originated in a man under 40 in good health and CMV-seronegative. The chain couples TRBV19 to TRBJ1-2; 8 junctional bases match TRBD1. The CDR3 in this case is CASSRAGGPTNYGYTF. The DNA sequence is as follows: TGTGCCAGTAGTAGGGCAGGGGGCCCAACCAACTATGGCTATACCTTC.